The 7 T cell receptor beta chains reported below all come from one sample, sequenced in a study of T cell repertoires in cytomegalovirus infection. One entry per CDR3 protein results from TCRdb running MiXCR on the reads. This sample has under 150,000 distinct CDR3 sequences; more than 30% occur once, and the top ten carry 41%. No antigens are known for them. This specimen was CD8+ T cells from cultured PBMCs, taken from culture after CMV antigen stimulation. The receptors originated from a human donor in good health (CMV status not recorded). Some clones in this sample may be carry-over from other donors' samples.

This clonotype was detected only once. This chain uses TRBV20-1 with TRBJ1-2; 11 nucleotides match TRBD1. V was pared by 0 bases and J by 6 bases, with 6 bases of the junction left unmatched. In germline, CDR1 is DFQATT, CDR2 SNEGSKA (reference sequence). This CDR3 spans 15 amino acids. The CDR3 protein is CSARDRGQGADGYTF. The CDR3 coding sequence is TGCAGTGCTAGAGATCGCGGACAGGGGGCGGATGGCTACACCTTC.

This clonotype occurred a few times. An end of the junction does not agree with germline; a read error may underlie this. V gene TRBV7-2 combines with J gene TRBJ2-1; D may be TRBD1 or TRBD2 (5 bases each). The CDR3 totals 14 residues. Looked up from germline, CDR1 is SGHTA and CDR2 is FQGNSA. CDR3 coding DNA: TGCAGCCCCCCCGGCCGGGACCTTCACAATGAGCAGTTCTTC. This gives the protein CSPPGRDLHNEQFF.

This clonotype was picked up many times. This chain links TRBV7-2 with TRBJ2-7, with a possible D match to TRBD1 (7 bases). CDR3 size: 15 residues. Germline loops: CDR1 SGHTA, CDR2 FQGNSA. V lost 3 bases, J lost 5 bases, and 17 bases lay in between. CDR3 residues: CASSFRQGGRHEQYF. The CDR3 nucleotides are TGTGCCAGCAGCTTCCGACAGGGAGGACGCCACGAGCAGTACTTC.

The J gene is TRBJ2-5, the V gene TRBV13; possibly TRBD1 for D (6 bases). V shed 6 bases and J shed 5 bases, with 19 bases lying between them. Per germline, CDR1 PRHDT and CDR2 FYEKMQ (reference sequence). The CDR3 loop spans 15 amino acids. CDR3 DNA sequence: TGTGCCAGCAGAGATAGAAACAGGGCCCGGGAGACCCAGTACTTC. This encodes CASRDRNRARETQYF.

The chain uses TRBV2 and TRBJ2-1; 7 bases map to TRBD1. Germline CDR1 and CDR2: SNHLY and FYNNEI. The CDR3 is made up of 12 amino acids. J was trimmed by 5 bases and V by 10 bases; bases with no gene match: 5. The CDR3 here is CAKRTGNNEQFF. Written as DNA, the CDR3 is TGTGCCAAAAGGACAGGCAACAATGAGCAGTTCTTC.

This chain joins TRBV27 and TRBJ2-2; 8 bases fit TRBD2. The V and J ends lost 9 bases and 5 bases, in that order; junction bases with no gene match: 8. Germline CDR1 MNHEY, CDR2 SMNVEV (reference sequence). This CDR3 spans 14 amino acids. CDR3 region: CASSTGGGTGELFF. Written as DNA, the CDR3 is TGTGCCAGTTCCACCGGCGGGGGGACCGGGGAGCTGTTTTTT.

The rearrangement uses TRBV9 and TRBJ1-2; TRBD1 agrees at 11 bases. CDR3 size: 17 residues. Germline CDR1 SGDLS, CDR2 YYNGEE. With V trimmed by 3 bases and J by 3 bases, 10 bases remained unmatched. CDR3 residues: CASSASGTGGTDYGYTF. Here the CDR3 DNA reads TGTGCCAGCAGCGCATCCGGGACAGGGGGGACGGACTATGGCTACACCTTC.